What follows is one TCR beta chain and its context. What it binds is not known. TCRdb re-analysed the RACE reads in MiXCR, keeping a single row per CDR3 protein. The data contain a few hundred thousand distinct CDR3 sequences, about 6.3% of them singletons. Time point defined: patch test 2, 6 weeks after DPC sensitization. Documented treatment: therapeutic diphenylcyclopropenone sensitization with weekly scalp DPC. The entry originates in a study of human T cells and chemical hapten exposure. Findings of the study overall: Unchanged with DPC sensitization were TCRs above 1 in 1000 frequency.

The CDR3 has 14 amino acids. Germline CDR1 reads MNHEY; CDR2 reads SVGEGT. V trimming: 5 bases; J trimming: 4 bases; junction bases outside the gene matches: 7. The gene calls are TRBV6-2 or TRBV6-3 and TRBJ1-1, with 7 bases matching TRBD1. This sample comprised whole blood, obtained in connection with sensitization to the hapten diphenylcyclopropenone (DPC). This TCR was recovered from a woman aged 18-30 years with alopecia areata. Some clones in this sample may be carry-over from other donors' samples. The CDR3 bases are TGTGCCAGCAGTAAAGAGGGGGCGTTCACTGAAGCTTTCTTT. Amino acid sequence: CASSKEGAFTEAFF.